The 21 T cell receptor beta chains in this list originate from one sample, sequenced in a study of hypomethylating agent response in myelodysplastic syndrome (dated by TCRdb to the early 2020s). The library was prepared using the immunoSEQ multiplex PCR assay. Drawn from immuneACCESS, this table holds only the in-frame rearrangements with V and J called that TCRdb kept. Clones are partly lost; checked studies trace under half to an unresolved V gene and leave the rest unexplained. Here the sample has over 8,000 clones; 83% occur a single time. 3% to 4% of the sample is taken by the ten largest. Sequencing used bone marrow, obtained before or after starting hypomethylating agent treatment for myelodysplastic syndrome (not recorded which). These receptors were taken from a human donor with myelodysplastic syndrome.

This chain links TRBV5-1 with TRBJ2-2; 7 bases are a match to TRBD1. Trimming cost V 0 bases and J 0 bases; bases outside gene matches: 5. Germline CDR1 and CDR2: SGHRS and YFSETQ. This CDR3 contains 17 residues. DNA for the CDR3: TGCGCCAGCAGCTTGGCCCCCGGGACAGCGAACACCGGGGAGCTGTTTTTT. This translates into CASSLAPGTANTGELFF.

The V gene is TRBV19, the J gene TRBJ2-1, with 9 bases identical to TRBD2. Germline CDR1 LNHDA, CDR2 SQIVND (reference sequence). This CDR3 spans 17 amino acids. After removal of 5 bases from V and 6 bases from J, the junction contained 14 bases not matched to a gene. The CDR3 coding sequence is TGTGCCAGTAGTCCGCGAGGGCTAGCGGGGAACGTCAATGAGCAGTTCTTC. It translates to CASSPRGLAGNVNEQFF.

The chain joins TRBV5-1 to TRBJ2-1; 11 bases match TRBD2. The CDR3 runs to 17 residues. Trimming at V came to 0 bases and at J to 2 bases, leaving 4 bases not matched to a gene. CDR1 and CDR2 (germline): SGHRS, YFSETQ. CDR3 amino acids: CASSLATSGDPYNEQFF. CDR3 DNA sequence: TGCGCCAGCAGCTTGGCGACTAGCGGGGACCCCTACAATGAGCAGTTCTTC.

The rearrangement joins TRBV4-1 to TRBJ1-6; D ambiguous. With 0 bases removed from V and 10 bases from J, the gap between germline ends came to 13 bases. Looked up from germline, CDR1 is MGHRA and CDR2 is YSYEKL. This CDR3 spans 15 amino acids. The CDR3 nucleotides are TGCGCCAGCAGCCAAGATAGCGGATTGGGGTCACCCCTCCACTTT. As protein: CASSQDSGLGSPLHF.

This rearrangement joins TRBV5-6 to TRBJ2-1; no definite D call. Germline CDR1 is SGHDT and CDR2 is YYEEEE. The germline V and J ends were trimmed by 0 bases and 9 bases, with 13 bases remaining between them. CDR3 length: 14 residues. Here the CDR3 reads CASSLGTRGLEQFF. DNA for the CDR3: TGTGCCAGCAGCTTGGGGACCCGAGGCCTTGAGCAGTTCTTC.

V usage is TRBV7-9 and J usage is TRBJ1-1, with no clear D. Per the germline V gene, CDR1 is SEHNR and CDR2 is FQNEAQ (reference sequence). This CDR3 comprises 12 residues. V lost 3 bases and J lost 5, with 7 bases in between. The DNA of the CDR3 is TGTGCCAGCAGCTTCTCTGTTACTGAAGCTTTCTTT. This codes for CASSFSVTEAFF.

CDR3 sequence: CASSLYSINYGYTF. The DNA of the CDR3 is TGTGCCAGCAGTTTGTATTCGATTAACTATGGCTACACCTTC. V is TRBV28 and J is TRBJ1-2; D is ambiguous. V was clipped by 3 bases and J by 1 base, with 9 bases between them. This CDR3 is built from 14 residues. From germline, CDR1 is MDHEN and CDR2 SYDVKM.

The chain uses TRBV2 and TRBJ1-2; D unresolved. V shed 4 bases and J shed 6 bases, with 24 bases lying between them. In germline, CDR1 is SNHLY, CDR2 FYNNEI. There are 17 residues in the CDR3. The CDR3 sequence is CASSVGGQFSRLDGYTF. The CDR3 region has the DNA TGTGCCAGCAGTGTTGGCGGTCAGTTTTCCCGGTTGGATGGCTACACCTTC.

V usage is TRBV7-8 and J usage is TRBJ2-7, with a tentative D call TRBD1 (8 bases). Germline V lookup: CDR1 SGHVS, CDR2 FQNEAQ. With 4 bases removed from V and 5 bases from J, the gap between germline ends came to 15 bases. The CDR3 is 14 residues long. CDR3 sequence reads: CASSSNRGGNEQYF. CDR3 DNA: TGTGCCAGCAGCTCCAACAGGGGGGGCAACGAGCAGTACTTC. Full variable domain (rest looked up from reference TRBV7-8 and TRBJ2-7): GAGVSQSPRYKVAKRGQDVALRCDPISGHVSLFWYQQALGQGPEFLTYFQNEAQLDKSGLPSDRFFAERPEGSVSTLKIQRTQQEDSAVYLCASSSNRGGNEQYFGPGTRLTVT.

The J gene is TRBJ2-5, the V gene TRBV7-3; D uncertain. Germline V CDR1 and CDR2: SGHTA, FQGTGA. The CDR3 sequence is 14 residues long. Trimming pared 5 bases from V and 4 bases from J, leaving 14 bases between. CDR3 DNA: TGTGCCAGCAGCCCATGGGCCCTGACAGAGACCCAGTACTTC. Protein product: CASSPWALTETQYF.

The chain has TRBV6-6 and TRBJ2-3; no clear D. The CDR3 has 12 amino acids. V was clipped by 7 bases and J by 4 bases, with 9 bases between them. The V gene's germline CDR1 is MNHNY and CDR2 SVGAGI (reference sequence). The chain's CDR3 is CASTRSADTQYF. In DNA, the CDR3 is TGTGCCAGCACTCGAAGCGCAGATACGCAGTATTTT.

The chain combines TRBV7-3 with TRBJ1-4; no firm D call. This CDR3 has 15 residues. The V gene's germline CDR1 is SGHTA and CDR2 FQGTGA. The V gene lost 2 bases and the J gene lost 7 bases, with 14 bases spanning the gap. The CDR3 DNA is TGTGCCAGCAGCTTATATTGGAGGTGCGGTGAAAAACTGTTTTTT. Translating gives CASSLYWRCGEKLFF.

The gene calls are TRBV30 and TRBJ2-7, with TRBD1 matching 9 bases. V gave up 6 bases and J gave up 6 bases; unmatched junction bases: 9. This CDR3 comprises 13 residues. The V gene's germline CDR1 is GTSNPN and CDR2 SVGIG (reference sequence). For the CDR3, the DNA is TGTGCCTGCGGACGGACAGGGGTACTCGAGCAGTACTTC. Translating gives CACGRTGVLEQYF.

J is TRBJ1-1 and V is TRBV5-1; 7 bases agree with TRBD1. Germline assignment: CDR1 SGHRS and CDR2 YFSETQ. V gave up 3 bases and J gave up 5 bases; unmatched junction bases: 10. The CDR3 covers 15 residues. The CDR3 loop reads CASSSPQGGPTEAFF. The CDR3 nucleotides read TGCGCCAGCAGCTCACCGCAGGGGGGCCCAACTGAAGCTTTCTTT.

This clone was counted a few times. This chain links TRBV14 with TRBJ1-3; a possible D gene is TRBD1 (5 bases). This CDR3 has 16 amino acids. V lost 5 bases and J 6 bases, leaving 20 bases between the germline ends. In germline, CDR1 is SGHDN, CDR2 FVKESK. The CDR3 protein is CASSISAGRFLNTIYF. Written as DNA, the CDR3 is TGTGCCAGCAGCATCTCGGCAGGGAGGTTTTTAAACACCATATATTTT.

This clone was picked up a small number of times. This rearrangement joins TRBV11-1 to TRBJ1-1, with TRBD1 matching over 8 bases. CDR1 and CDR2 (germline): SGHAT, FQDESV (reference sequence). The CDR3 is 13 amino acids. V lost 5 bases to trimming and J lost 4 bases; unmatched junction nucleotides: 3. CDR3: CASSQDRATEAFF. The DNA of the CDR3 is TGTGCCAGCAGCCAGGACAGGGCCACTGAAGCTTTCTTT. The variable domain in full, with the rest retrieved from reference TRBV11-1 and TRBJ1-1, is EAEVAQSPRYKITEKSQAVAFWCDPISGHATLYWYRQILGQGPELLVQFQDESVVDDSQLPKDRFSAERLKGVDSTLKIQPAELGDSAMYLCASSQDRATEAFFGQGTRLTVV.

The table lists this clone with a count of one. CDR3 DNA: TGTGCCAGTAGTACGGCCAGGGATCGGTCACCCCTCCACTTT. This codes for CASSTARDRSPLHF. The V and J genes are TRBV19 and TRBJ1-6, with D maybe TRBD1 (5 bases). Trimming cost V 4 bases and J 10 bases, with 14 bases left between them. This CDR3 spans 14 amino acids. Germline CDR1 reads LNHDA; CDR2 reads SQIVND (reference sequence). The full variable domain, rest sourced from reference TRBV19 and TRBJ1-6, is DGGITQSPKYLFRKEGQNVTLSCEQNLNHDAMYWYRQDPGQGLRLIYYSQIVNDFQKGDIAEGYSVSREKKESFPLTVTSAQKNPTAFYLCASSTARDRSPLHFGNGTRLTVT.

The rearrangement joins TRBV27 to TRBJ2-4; TRBD2 aligns across 12 bases. The ends lost 5 bases at V and 1 base at J; junction bases unmatched: 15. There are 20 residues in the CDR3. Germline CDR1 reads MNHEY; CDR2 reads SMNVEV (reference sequence). In DNA, the CDR3 is TGTGCCAGCAGTCCTCTAGCGGGAGGGCCGGAATTCGGGGCCAAAAACATTCAGTACTTC. Translation gives CASSPLAGGPEFGAKNIQYF.

The rearrangement uses TRBV7-8 and TRBJ1-4, with D uncertain. Germline CDR1 SGHVS, CDR2 FQNEAQ. Trimming cost V 5 bases and J 7 bases, with 14 bases left between them. The CDR3 length is 14 residues. The chain's CDR3 is CASSKDIVSEKLFF. The CDR3 region has the DNA TGTGCCAGCAGCAAAGACATAGTCTCTGAAAAACTGTTTTTT. Full variable domain (remainder filled in from reference TRBV7-8 and TRBJ1-4): GAGVSQSPRYKVAKRGQDVALRCDPISGHVSLFWYQQALGQGPEFLTYFQNEAQLDKSGLPSDRFFAERPEGSVSTLKIQRTQQEDSAVYLCASSKDIVSEKLFFGSGTQLSVL.

This clone occurred a few times. The chain carries TRBV28 and TRBJ1-2, with unresolved D. The length of the CDR3 is 14 residues. The germline CDR1 and CDR2 sequences are MDHEN and SYDVKM. The V end lost 4 bases, the J end lost 7 bases, and 16 bases lay between the germline ends. CDR3 loop: CASSSGPRVGGYTF. The DNA for the CDR3 is TGTGCCAGCAGTTCAGGCCCCCGGGTAGGTGGCTACACCTTC.

The chain couples TRBV14 to TRBJ2-1; either TRBD1 or TRBD2 may supply D (5 bases each). CDR3 length equals 13 residues. Germline-derived CDR1 and CDR2 are SGHDN and FVKESK. Trimming shortened V by 0 bases and J by 13 bases, and 13 bases separated the two germline ends. This CDR3 reads CASSQELRGPQFF. CDR3 coding DNA: TGTGCCAGCAGCCAAGAACTGAGGGGCCCCCAGTTCTTC.